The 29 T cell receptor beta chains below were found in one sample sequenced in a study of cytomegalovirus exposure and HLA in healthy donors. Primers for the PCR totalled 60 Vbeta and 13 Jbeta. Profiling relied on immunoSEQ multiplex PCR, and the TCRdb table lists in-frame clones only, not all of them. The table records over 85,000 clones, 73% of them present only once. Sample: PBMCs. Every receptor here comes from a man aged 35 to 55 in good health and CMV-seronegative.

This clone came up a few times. CDR3 DNA: TGTGCCGATAGACCGCGGTCTGCTGAAGCTTTCTTT. This gives the protein CADRPRSAEAFF. The chain employs TRBV2 and TRBJ1-1; D not certain. V was shortened by 11 bases and J by 6 bases, with 16 bases between the two germline ends. Germline CDR1 SNHLY, CDR2 FYNNEI. This CDR3 contains 12 residues.

The CDR3 coding sequence is TGTGCCAGCAGTGAATGGGGCGATTCCTACGAGCAGTACTTC. Translation: CASSEWGDSYEQYF. The chain joins TRBV25-1 to TRBJ2-7, with a weak D call TRBD1 (5 bases). V lost 1 base and J 1 base, leaving 8 bases between the germline ends. Per the germline V gene, CDR1 is MGHDK and CDR2 is SYGVNS. There are 14 residues in the CDR3.

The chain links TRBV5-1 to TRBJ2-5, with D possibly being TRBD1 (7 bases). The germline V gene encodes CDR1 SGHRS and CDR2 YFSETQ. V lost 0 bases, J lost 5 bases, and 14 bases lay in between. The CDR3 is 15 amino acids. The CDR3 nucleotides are TGCGCCAGCAGCTTGGATGGTTCAGGGGGGGAGACCCAGTACTTC. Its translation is CASSLDGSGGETQYF.

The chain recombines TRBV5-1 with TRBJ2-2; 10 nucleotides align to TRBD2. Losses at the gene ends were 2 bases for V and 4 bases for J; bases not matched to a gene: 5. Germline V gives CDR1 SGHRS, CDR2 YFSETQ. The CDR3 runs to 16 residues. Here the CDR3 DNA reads TGCGCCAGCAGCTTTTTAGCGGGGGGAGCCACCGGGGAGCTGTTTTTT. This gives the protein CASSFLAGGATGELFF.

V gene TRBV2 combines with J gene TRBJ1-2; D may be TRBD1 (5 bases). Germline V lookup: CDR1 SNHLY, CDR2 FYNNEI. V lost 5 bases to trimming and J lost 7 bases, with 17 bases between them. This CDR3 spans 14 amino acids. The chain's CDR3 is CASSPGGFLSGYTF. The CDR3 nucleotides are TGTGCCAGCAGTCCCGGGGGGTTCCTGAGTGGCTACACCTTC. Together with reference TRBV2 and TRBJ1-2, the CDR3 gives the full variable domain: EPEVTQTPSHQVTQMGQEVILRCVPISNHLYFYWYRQILGQKVEFLVSFYNNEISEKSEIFDDQFSVERPDGSNFTLKIRSTKLEDSAMYFCASSPGGFLSGYTFGSGTRLTVV.

The CDR3 here is CASRTGRDSPLHF. CDR3 DNA: TGCGCCAGCAGAACCGGCAGGGATTCACCCCTCCACTTT. The chain recombines TRBV5-1 with TRBJ1-6, with D tentatively TRBD1 (5 bases). This CDR3 contains 13 residues. Germline loops: CDR1 SGHRS, CDR2 YFSETQ. V was shortened by 5 bases and J by 8 bases, with 11 bases between the two germline ends. Based on the CDR3 plus reference TRBV5-1 and TRBJ1-6, the full variable domain is KAGVTQTPRYLIKTRGQQVTLSCSPISGHRSVSWYQQTPGQGLQFLFEYFSETQRNKGNFPGRFSGRQFSNSRSEMNVSTLELGDSALYLCASRTGRDSPLHFGNGTRLTVT.

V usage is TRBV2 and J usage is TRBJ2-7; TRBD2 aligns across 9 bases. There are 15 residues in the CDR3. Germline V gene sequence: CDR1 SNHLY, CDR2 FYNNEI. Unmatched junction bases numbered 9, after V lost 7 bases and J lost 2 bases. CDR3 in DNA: TGTGCCAGCACAGCCAGCGGGGGGAGGACCTACGAGCAGTACTTC. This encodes CASTASGGRTYEQYF.

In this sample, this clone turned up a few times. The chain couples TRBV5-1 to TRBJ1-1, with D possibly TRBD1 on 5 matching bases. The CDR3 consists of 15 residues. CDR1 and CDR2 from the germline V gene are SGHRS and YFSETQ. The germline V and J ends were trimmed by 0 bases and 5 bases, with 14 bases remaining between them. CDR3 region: CASSLEPGGRTEAFF. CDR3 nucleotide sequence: TGCGCCAGCAGCTTGGAACCGGGGGGGAGAACTGAAGCTTTCTTT.

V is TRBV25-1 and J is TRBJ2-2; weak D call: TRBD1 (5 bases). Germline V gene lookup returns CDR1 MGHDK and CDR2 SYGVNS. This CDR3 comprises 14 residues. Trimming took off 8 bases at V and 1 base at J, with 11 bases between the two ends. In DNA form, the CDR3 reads TGTGCCAGCCTCTCGCAGGGGAACACCGGGGAGCTGTTTTTT. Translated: CASLSQGNTGELFF.

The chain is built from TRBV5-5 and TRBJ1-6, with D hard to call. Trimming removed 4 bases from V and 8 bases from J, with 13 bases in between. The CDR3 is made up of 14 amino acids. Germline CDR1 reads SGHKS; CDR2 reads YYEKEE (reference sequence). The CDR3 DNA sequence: TGTGCCAGCAGCCGAGTTCCGTTTTATTCACCCCTCCACTTT. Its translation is CASSRVPFYSPLHF. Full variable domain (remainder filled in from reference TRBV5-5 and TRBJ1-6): DAGVTQSPTHLIKTRGQQVTLRCSPISGHKSVSWYQQVLGQGPQFIFQYYEKEERGRGNFPDRFSARQFPNYSSELNVNALLLGDSALYLCASSRVPFYSPLHFGNGTRLTVT.

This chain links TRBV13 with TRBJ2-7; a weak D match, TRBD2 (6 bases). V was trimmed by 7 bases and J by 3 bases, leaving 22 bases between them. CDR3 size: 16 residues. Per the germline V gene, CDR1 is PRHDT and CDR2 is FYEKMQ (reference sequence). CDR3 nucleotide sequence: TGTGCCAGCACCTCAGTCCCCGGGGGACGGCTCTACGAGCAGTACTTC. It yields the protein CASTSVPGGRLYEQYF.

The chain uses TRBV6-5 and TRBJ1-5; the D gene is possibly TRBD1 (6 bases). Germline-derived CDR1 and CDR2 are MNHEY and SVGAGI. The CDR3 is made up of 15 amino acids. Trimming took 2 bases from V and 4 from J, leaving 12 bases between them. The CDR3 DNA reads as TGTGCCAGCAGTTACGGGCGACAGGAGAATCAGCCCCAGCATTTT. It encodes CASSYGRQENQPQHF.

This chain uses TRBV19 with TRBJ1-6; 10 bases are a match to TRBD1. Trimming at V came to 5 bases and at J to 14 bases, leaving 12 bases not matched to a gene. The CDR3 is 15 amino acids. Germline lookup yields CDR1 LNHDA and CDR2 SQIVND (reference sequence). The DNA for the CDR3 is TGTGCCAGTAGTGATCCCGGGACAGGGGTTCAGGCCCTCCACTTT. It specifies CASSDPGTGVQALHF.

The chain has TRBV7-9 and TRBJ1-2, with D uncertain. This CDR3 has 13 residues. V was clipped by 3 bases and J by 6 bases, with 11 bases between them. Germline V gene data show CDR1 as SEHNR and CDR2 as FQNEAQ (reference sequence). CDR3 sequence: CASSFLLGNGYTF. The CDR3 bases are TGTGCCAGCAGCTTTTTGTTGGGCAATGGCTACACCTTC.

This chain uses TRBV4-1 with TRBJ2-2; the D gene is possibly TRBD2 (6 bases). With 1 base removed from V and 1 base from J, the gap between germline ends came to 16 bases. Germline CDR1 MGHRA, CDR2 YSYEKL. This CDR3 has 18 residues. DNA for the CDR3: TGCGCCAGCAGCCAAGCTTGGGACTCTAGCGTGAACACCGGGGAGCTGTTTTTT. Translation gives CASSQAWDSSVNTGELFF.

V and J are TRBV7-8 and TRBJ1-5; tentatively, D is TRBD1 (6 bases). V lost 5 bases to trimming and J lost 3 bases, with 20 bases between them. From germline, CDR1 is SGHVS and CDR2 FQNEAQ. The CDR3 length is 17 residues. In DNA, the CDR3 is TGTGCCAGCAGCGCATTCGCCTCCGGGACAAACAATCAGCCCCAGCATTTT. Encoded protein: CASSAFASGTNNQPQHF.

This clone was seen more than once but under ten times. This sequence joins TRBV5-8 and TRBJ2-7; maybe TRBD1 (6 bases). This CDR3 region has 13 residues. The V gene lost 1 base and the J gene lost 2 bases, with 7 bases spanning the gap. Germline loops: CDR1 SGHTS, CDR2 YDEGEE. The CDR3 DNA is TGTGCCAGCAGCTTGACAGGGACCTACGAGCAGTACTTC. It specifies CASSLTGTYEQYF. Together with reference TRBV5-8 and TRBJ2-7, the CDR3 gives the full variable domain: EAGVTQSPTHLIKTRGQQATLRCSPISGHTSVYWYQQALGLGLQFLLWYDEGEERNRGNFPPRFSGRQFPNYSSELNVNALELEDSALYLCASSLTGTYEQYFGPGTRLTVT.

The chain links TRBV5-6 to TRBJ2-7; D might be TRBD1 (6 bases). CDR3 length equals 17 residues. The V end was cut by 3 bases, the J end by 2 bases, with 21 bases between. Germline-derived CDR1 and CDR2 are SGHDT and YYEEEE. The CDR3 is CASSSLQGSFIPYEQYF. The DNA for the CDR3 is TGTGCCAGCAGCTCCCTTCAGGGGAGTTTCATCCCCTACGAGCAGTACTTC.

This CDR3 is CASTMQGADTQYF. The CDR3 nucleotides are TGTGCCAGCACGATGCAGGGGGCGGATACCCAGTACTTC. The chain uses TRBV6-5 and TRBJ2-5; 8 bases agree with TRBD1. The CDR3 has 13 residues. V shed 7 bases, J shed 8 bases, and the junction held 9 bases outside the gene matches. Germline V lookup: CDR1 MNHEY, CDR2 SVGAGI.

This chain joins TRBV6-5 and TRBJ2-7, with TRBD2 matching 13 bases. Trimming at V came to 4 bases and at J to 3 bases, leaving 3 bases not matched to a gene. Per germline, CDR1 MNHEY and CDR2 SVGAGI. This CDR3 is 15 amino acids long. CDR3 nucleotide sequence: TGTGCCAGCAGTTTGGGACTAGCGGGAAACTACGAGCAGTACTTC. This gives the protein CASSLGLAGNYEQYF.

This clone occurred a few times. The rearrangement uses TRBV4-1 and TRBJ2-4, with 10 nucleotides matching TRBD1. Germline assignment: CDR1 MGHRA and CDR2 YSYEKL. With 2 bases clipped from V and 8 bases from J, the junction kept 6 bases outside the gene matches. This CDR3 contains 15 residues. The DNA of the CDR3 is TGCGCCAGCAGCCAAACGACAGGGGGCGGGTACATTCAGTACTTC. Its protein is CASSQTTGGGYIQYF.

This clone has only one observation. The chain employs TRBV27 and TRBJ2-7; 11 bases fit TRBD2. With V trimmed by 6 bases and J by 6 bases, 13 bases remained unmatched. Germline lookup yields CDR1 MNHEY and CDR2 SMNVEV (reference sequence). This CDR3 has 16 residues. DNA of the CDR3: TGTGCCAGCAGCTTGATTACTAGCGGGGGAATTGGCGAGCAGTACTTC. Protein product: CASSLITSGGIGEQYF.

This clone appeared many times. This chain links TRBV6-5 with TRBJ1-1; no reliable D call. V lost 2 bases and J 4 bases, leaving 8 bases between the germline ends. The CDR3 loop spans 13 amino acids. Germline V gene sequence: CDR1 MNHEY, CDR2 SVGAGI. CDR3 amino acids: CASSYTSGTEAFF. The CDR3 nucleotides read TGTGCCAGCAGTTACACCAGTGGCACTGAAGCTTTCTTT.

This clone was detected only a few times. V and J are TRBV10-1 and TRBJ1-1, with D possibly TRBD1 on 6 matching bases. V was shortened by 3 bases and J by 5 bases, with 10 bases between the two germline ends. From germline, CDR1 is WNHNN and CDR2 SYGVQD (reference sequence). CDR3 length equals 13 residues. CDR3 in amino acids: CASSDPGETEAFF. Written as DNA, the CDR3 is TGCGCCAGCAGTGATCCAGGGGAAACTGAAGCTTTCTTT.

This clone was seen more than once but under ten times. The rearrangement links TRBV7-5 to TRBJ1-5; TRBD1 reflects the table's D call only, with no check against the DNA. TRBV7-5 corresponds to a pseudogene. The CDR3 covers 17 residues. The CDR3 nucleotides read TGTGTCAGAAGCTTAAGTATGACAGTTTCTAGCAATCAGCCCCAGCATTTT. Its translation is CVRSLSMTVSSNQPQHF.

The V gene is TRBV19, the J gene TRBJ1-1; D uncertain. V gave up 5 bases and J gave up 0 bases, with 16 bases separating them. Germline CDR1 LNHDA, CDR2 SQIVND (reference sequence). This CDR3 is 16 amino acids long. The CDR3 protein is CASSAPLRVVNTEAFF. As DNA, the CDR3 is TGTGCCAGTAGTGCCCCTCTGAGGGTAGTGAACACTGAAGCTTTCTTT.

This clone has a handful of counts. Here the CDR3 DNA reads TGTGCCAGCCAGAGGGCTGGGGCCAACGTCCTGACTTTC. This codes for CASQRAGANVLTF. The chain uses TRBV6-5 and TRBJ2-6; maybe TRBD2 (5 bases). V shed 8 bases and J shed 2 bases, with 7 bases lying between them. Germline V gene lookup returns CDR1 MNHEY and CDR2 SVGAGI. There are 13 residues in the CDR3.

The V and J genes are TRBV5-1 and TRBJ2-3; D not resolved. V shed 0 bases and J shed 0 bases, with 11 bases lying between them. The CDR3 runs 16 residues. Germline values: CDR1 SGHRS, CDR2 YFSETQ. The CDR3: CASSLGPRTSTDTQYF. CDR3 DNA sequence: TGCGCCAGCAGCTTGGGTCCTAGAACTAGCACAGATACGCAGTATTTT.

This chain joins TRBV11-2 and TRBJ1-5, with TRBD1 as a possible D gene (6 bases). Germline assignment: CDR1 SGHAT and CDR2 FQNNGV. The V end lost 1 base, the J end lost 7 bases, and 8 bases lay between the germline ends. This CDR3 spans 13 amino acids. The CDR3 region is CASSLARGQPQHF. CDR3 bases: TGTGCCAGCAGCTTAGCTAGGGGGCAGCCCCAGCATTTT.